The 10 T cell receptor beta chains listed next were all sequenced from one sample in a study of blood T cell repertoires in COVID-19. TCRdb keeps only in-frame clones here, not all; method: immunoSEQ multiplex PCR. The sample lists 120,000 to 150,000 clones, around 80% occurring once. Material: peripheral blood. These receptors were collected from a human donor with acute or convalescent COVID-19. The donor label of this sample is uncertain.

The J gene is TRBJ1-1, the V gene TRBV12-3 or TRBV12-4; 7 bases are shared with TRBD1. The CDR3 contains 13 residues. Germline trimming cut 5 bases from V and 5 bases from J; bases unmatched to any gene: 5. The CDR3 here is CASSPYRGTEAFF. CDR3 bases: TGTGCCAGCAGTCCCTACAGGGGTACTGAAGCTTTCTTT.

The CDR3 loop is CASSEQGAGNYGYTF. DNA for the CDR3: TGTGCCAGCAGTGAACAGGGAGCGGGTAACTATGGCTACACCTTC. The rearrangement joins TRBV6-1 to TRBJ1-2; D possibly corresponds to TRBD1 (5 bases). V was shortened by 2 bases and J by 1 base, with 11 bases between the two germline ends. CDR1 and CDR2 from the germline V gene are MNHNS and SASEGT. The CDR3 spans 15 residues.

This clone appeared once. This chain links TRBV30 with TRBJ1-5; 11 nucleotides match TRBD1. With V trimmed by 3 bases and J by 4 bases, 5 bases remained unmatched. CDR3 length: 15 residues. Germline CDR1 and CDR2: GTSNPN and SVGIG (reference sequence). The CDR3 region has the DNA TGTGCCTGGAGCCGGGACAGGGGGACAAATCAGCCCCAGCATTTT. This gives the protein CAWSRDRGTNQPQHF.

The gene calls are TRBV18 and TRBJ2-1, with 11 bases aligning to TRBD2. V was clipped by 5 bases and J by 5 bases; unmatched bases: 8. The CDR3 is made up of 16 amino acids. From germline, CDR1 is KGHSH and CDR2 LQKENI. CDR3 nucleotides: TGTGCCAGCTCAACCAACCTAGCGGGGGGTAACAATGAGCAGTTCTTC. Translated: CASSTNLAGGNNEQFF.

This chain joins TRBV5-6 and TRBJ2-7, with D possibly TRBD2 on 6 matching bases. Germline values: CDR1 SGHDT, CDR2 YYEEEE. Trimming removed 5 bases at V and 6 bases at J, with 9 bases between. This CDR3 spans 11 amino acids. In DNA, the CDR3 is TGTGCCAGCAGGGTCGGGAGCGAGCAGTACTTC. Translated, it gives CASRVGSEQYF.

V usage is TRBV9 and J usage is TRBJ2-1; TRBD1 matches at 7 bases. J lost 10 bases, V lost 3 bases, and 7 bases had no gene match. CDR1 is SGDLS and CDR2 is YYNGEE in the germline V gene. The CDR3 length is 13 residues. The chain's CDR3 is CASSGVGGLEQFF. The CDR3 coding sequence is TGTGCCAGCAGCGGGGTAGGGGGCCTCGAGCAGTTCTTC. Drawing the rest from reference TRBV9 and TRBJ2-1, the complete variable domain is DSGVTQTPKHLITATGQRVTLRCSPRSGDLSVYWYQQSLDQGLQFLIQYYNGEERAKGNILERFSAQQFPDLHSELNLSSLELGDSALYFCASSGVGGLEQFFGPGTRLTVL.

CDR3 residues: CASSILAGTTNTEAFF. The CDR3 DNA reads as TGTGCCAGTAGTATCCTAGCCGGGACAACGAACACTGAAGCTTTCTTT. This sequence joins TRBV19 and TRBJ1-1; TRBD1 might be the D (6 bases). This CDR3 has 16 residues. Trimming stripped 3 bases from V and 1 base from J, with 15 bases between. Germline-derived CDR1 and CDR2 are LNHDA and SQIVND (reference sequence).

The chain joins TRBV4-2 to TRBJ1-1; D ambiguous. Germline assignment: CDR1 LGHNA and CDR2 YNFKEQ. There are 15 residues in the CDR3. V dropped 3 bases and J dropped 0 bases, with 11 bases sitting between them. Written as DNA, the CDR3 is TGTGCCAGCAGCCAGCCCAACGAGATGAACACTGAAGCTTTCTTT. It specifies CASSQPNEMNTEAFF.

The J gene is TRBJ2-7, the V gene TRBV4-3; 8 bases match TRBD2. J gave up 3 bases and V 0 bases, and 7 bases lay outside the gene matches. CDR1 LGHNA and CDR2 YSLEER come from the germline V gene. CDR3 size: 16 residues. The CDR3 is CASSQERYGTSYEQYF. The CDR3 nucleotides read TGCGCCAGCAGCCAAGAAAGGTATGGGACTAGCTACGAGCAGTACTTC.

The table lists this clone with a few counts. This chain uses TRBV5-4 with TRBJ2-5; no definite D call. Germline V gives CDR1 SGHNT, CDR2 YYREEE (reference sequence). This CDR3 is built from 15 residues. V shed 4 bases and J shed 2 bases, with 15 bases lying between them. The CDR3 spells CASSLPRSTQETQYF. The CDR3 coding sequence is TGTGCCAGCAGCCTACCCCGTTCGACTCAAGAGACCCAGTACTTC.